This T cell receptor beta chain was found in a study of cytomegalovirus exposure and HLA in healthy donors. Regarding the study as a whole: A later analysis revealed that TCR association rates differed between HLA loci, peaking at DRB1 and bottoming out at HLA-C. From TCR beta sequences, most subjects' HLA-A and HLA-B alleles were reportedly predicted accurately. Researchers left out some V segments, among them TRBV6-2 and TRBV6-3, as indistinguishable.

The germline V gene encodes CDR1 MDHEN and CDR2 SYDVKM. CDR3 length: 15 amino acids. The V and J ends lost 0 bases and 2 bases respectively, with 10 bases between them. With regard to this clone: No antigen is known for it.

Amplification used 60 Vbeta primers and 13 Jbeta primers. Assay used: immunoSEQ multiplex PCR; TCRdb lists only in-frame clones, some missing. Of roughly 120,000 clones listed, roughly 80% were seen once; the top ten hold 8.8%. V and J are TRBV28 and TRBJ1-1; maybe TRBD1 (5 bases). The sample was PBMCs. The sequence came from a female donor in good health and CMV-seropositive. The CDR3 region is CASSLWGGSNTEAFF. The CDR3 coding sequence is TGTGCCAGCAGTTTATGGGGGGGGTCTAACACTGAAGCTTTCTTT. Based on the CDR3 plus reference TRBV28 and TRBJ1-1, the full variable domain is DVKVTQSSRYLVKRTGEKVFLECVQDMDHENMFWYRQDPGLGLRLIYFSYDVKMKEKGDIPEGYSVSREKKERFSLILESASTNQTSMYLCASSLWGGSNTEAFFGQGTRLTVV.